One and the same sample provided the 6 T cell receptor beta chains below, sequenced in a study of blood T cells in healthy people across ages. The second PCR ran about 6 to 12 cycles with a sample-barcoded 5' primer and J-beta primers. TCRdb independently ran MiXCR on the 5' RACE reads; one entry per CDR3 protein. The data hold nearly 800,000 distinct CDR3 sequences, with 56% observed a single time. The sample comprised blood. These TCRs come from a man aged 40-49 years in good health.

The V and J genes are TRBV3-1 and TRBJ2-1; the match to TRBD1 covers 10 bases. The CDR3 spans 13 residues. Germline V gene sequence: CDR1 LGHDT, CDR2 YNNKEL (reference sequence). The V gene end was trimmed by 6 bases and the J gene end by 8 bases; junction bases not matched to a gene: 4. CDR3 sequence reads: CASRPDRGYEQFF. The DNA of the CDR3 is TGTGCCAGCAGACCGGACAGGGGGTATGAGCAGTTCTTC.

V gene TRBV7-2 combines with J gene TRBJ2-1; TRBD1 aligns across 9 bases. The J segment lost 7 bases and the V segment lost 2 bases, leaving 9 bases of the junction unmatched. Germline V gives CDR1 SGHTA, CDR2 FQGNSA. CDR3 size: 16 residues. The CDR3 bases are TGTGCCAGCAGCTTAACGGGACAGGGAATTAGTAATGAGCAGTTCTTC. It encodes CASSLTGQGISNEQFF.

This chain joins TRBV12-3 or TRBV12-4 and TRBJ2-1; 11 nucleotides align to TRBD2. This CDR3 is built from 17 residues. V lost 2 bases and J lost 1; bases outside the gene matches: 4. The CDR3 bases are TGTGCCAGCAGTTTAACTAGCGGGAGTTTTTCCTACAATGAGCAGTTCTTC. Amino acids: CASSLTSGSFSYNEQFF.

Note on this clonotype: With a much larger clone just one base away, this may be a read error. This chain uses TRBV20-1 with TRBJ2-1, with TRBD2 matching over 13 bases. Unmatched junction bases numbered 9, after V lost 6 bases and J lost 7 bases. This CDR3 has 15 residues. Looked up from germline, CDR1 is DFQATT and CDR2 is SNEGSKA (reference sequence). CDR3 sequence: CSAGRTSGSRNEQFF. CDR3 sequence (DNA): TGCAGTGCGGGTAGGACTAGCGGGAGTAGGAATGAGCAGTTCTTC.

V usage is TRBV3-1 and J usage is TRBJ2-1, with 8 bases aligning to TRBD1. The CDR3 is 17 amino acids. Germline V CDR1 and CDR2: LGHDT, YNNKEL (reference sequence). The V and J ends lost 3 bases and 7 bases, in that order; junction bases with no gene match: 14. The CDR3 sequence: CASSQAIRGPNGNEQFF. The CDR3 bases are TGTGCCAGCAGCCAGGCGATCAGGGGGCCCAATGGTAATGAGCAGTTCTTC.

The gene calls are TRBV27 and TRBJ1-5, with a tentative D call TRBD1 (5 bases). The germline gives CDR1 MNHEY, CDR2 SMNVEV (reference sequence). Trimming shortened V by 6 bases and J by 6 bases, and 15 bases separated the two germline ends. The CDR3 is 14 amino acids. Here the CDR3 DNA reads TGTGCCAGCAGGGGCCGGGCAGGGTTTCAGCCCCAGCATTTT. Protein sequence: CASRGRAGFQPQHF.